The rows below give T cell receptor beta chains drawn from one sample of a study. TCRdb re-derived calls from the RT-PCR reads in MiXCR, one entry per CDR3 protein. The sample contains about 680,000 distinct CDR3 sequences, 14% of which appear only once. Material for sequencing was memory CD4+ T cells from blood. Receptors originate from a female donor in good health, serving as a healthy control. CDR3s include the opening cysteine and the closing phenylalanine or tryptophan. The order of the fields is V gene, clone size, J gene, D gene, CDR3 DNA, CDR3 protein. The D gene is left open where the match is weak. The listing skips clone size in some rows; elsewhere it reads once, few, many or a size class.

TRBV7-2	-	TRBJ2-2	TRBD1	TGTGCCAGCAGCTTTAGACAGGGCGACACCGGGGAGCTGTTTTTT	CASSFRQGDTGELFF
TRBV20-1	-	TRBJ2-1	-	TGCAGTGCTAGAGATTCGCTTGTGGGCTACAATGAGCAGTTCTTC	CSARDSLVGYNEQFF
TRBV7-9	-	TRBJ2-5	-	TGTGCCAGCAGACCACTCGATCAAGAGACCCAGTACTTC	CASRPLDQETQYF
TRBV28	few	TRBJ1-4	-	TGTGCCAGCAGAGAAGAAAAACTGTTTTTT	CASREEKLFF
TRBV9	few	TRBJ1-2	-	TGTGCCAGCAGCGTAGGCCCGGGAGGCGGCTATGGCTACACCTTC	CASSVGPGGGYGYTF
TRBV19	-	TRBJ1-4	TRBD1	TGTGCCAGTAGTTCCAGACAGGGAGGAAATGAAAAACTGTTTTTT	CASSSRQGGNEKLFF
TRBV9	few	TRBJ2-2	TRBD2	TGTGCCAGCAGCGGGCAGGGACTAGCGGAAAACACCGGGGAGCTGTTTTTT	CASSGQGLAENTGELFF
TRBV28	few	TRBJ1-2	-	TGTGCCAGCACCTCGGGACGCCCGAGCCTTGGCTACACCTTC	CASTSGRPSLGYTF
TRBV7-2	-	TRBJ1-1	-	TGTGCCAGCAGCACACAGGGTAGAACTGAAGCTTTCTTT	CASSTQGRTEAFF
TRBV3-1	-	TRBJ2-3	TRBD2	TGTGCCAGCAGCCAAGATTGGCGGGGGGGCGGTTCAGATACGCAGTATTTT	CASSQDWRGGGSDTQYF
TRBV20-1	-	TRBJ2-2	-	TGCAGTGCTAGCAGTGGGGCCGGGGAGCTGTTTTTT	CSASSGAGELFF
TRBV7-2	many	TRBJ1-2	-	TGTGCCAGCAGCTTAGAGGCAGGGGCTAACTATGGCTACACCTTC	CASSLEAGANYGYTF
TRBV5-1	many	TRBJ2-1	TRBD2	TGCGCCAGCAGCCTACAGGGACTAGCGGGAGCTTACAATGAGCAGTTCTTC	CASSLQGLAGAYNEQFF
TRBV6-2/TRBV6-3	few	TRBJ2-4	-	TGTGCCAGCAGGACTACGGGCCTCGCGTCGAACATTCAGTACTTC	CASRTTGLASNIQYF
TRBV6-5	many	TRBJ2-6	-	TGTGCCAGCAGCCCAGACGTACCTGGGGCCAACGTCCTGACTTTC	CASSPDVPGANVLTF
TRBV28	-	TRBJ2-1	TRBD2	TGTGCCAGCAGTCCTAGCGGGAGGGGTTCCTACAATGAGCAGTTCTTC	CASSPSGRGSYNEQFF
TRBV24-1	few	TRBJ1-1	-	TGTGCCACCAGTGACCCCGACAGCCCCGGGGCCAGCACTGAAGCTTTCTTT	CATSDPDSPGASTEAFF
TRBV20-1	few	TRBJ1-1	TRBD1	TGCAGTGCTAGAGATCAGAGAACAGGGGGTGAGACTGAAGCTTTCTTT	CSARDQRTGGETEAFF
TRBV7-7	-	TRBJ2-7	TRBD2	TGTGCTAGCAGCTCGCCTAATAGCGGGAGGGCCATTTACGAGCAGTACTTC	CASSSPNSGRAIYEQYF
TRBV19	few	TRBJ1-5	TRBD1	TGTGCCAGTAGTAGGGAGGACAGGAGCAATCAGCCCCAGCATTTT	CASSREDRSNQPQHF
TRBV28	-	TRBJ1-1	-	TGTGCCAGCAGGTCATGGGGGGACATGAACACTGAAGCTTTCTTT	CASRSWGDMNTEAFF
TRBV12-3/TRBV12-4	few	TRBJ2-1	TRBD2	TGTGCCAGCAGTTTTACACTAGCGGGGTGGGCCAATGAGCAGTTCTTC	CASSFTLAGWANEQFF
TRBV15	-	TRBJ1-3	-	TGTGCCACCAGAAGTGTCAACTCTGGAAACACCATATATTTT	CATRSVNSGNTIYF
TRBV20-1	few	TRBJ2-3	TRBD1	TGCAGTGCTAGAGAAGGGGGCGGGCTTAGCACAGATACGCAGTATTTT	CSAREGGGLSTDTQYF
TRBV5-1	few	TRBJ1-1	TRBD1	TGCGCCAGCAGCGTACAGGGGGCGAATCCCGCTTTCTTT	CASSVQGANPAFF
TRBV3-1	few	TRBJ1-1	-	TGTGCCAGCAGCCAAGTTGGGAGAGAAACTGAAGCTTTCTTT	CASSQVGRETEAFF
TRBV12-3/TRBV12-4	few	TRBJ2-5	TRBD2	TGTGCCAGCAGTGCTATTCGGGGGGGCGGGGAGACCCAGTACTTC	CASSAIRGGGETQYF
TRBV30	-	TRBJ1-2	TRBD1	TGTGCCTGGCGGGACAGGACCTCTAACGGCTATGGCTACACCTTC	CAWRDRTSNGYGYTF
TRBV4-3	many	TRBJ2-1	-	TGCGCCAGCAGCCAAGGAGGAGGGGGCAGATCGCCGTTCTTC	CASSQGGGGRSPFF
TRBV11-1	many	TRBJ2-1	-	TGTGCCAGCAGCTCCTTCGAGGGGGAGTCCTACAATGAGCAGTTCTTC	CASSSFEGESYNEQFF
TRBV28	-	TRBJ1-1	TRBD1	TGTGCCAGCAGTTCTACTAAAGAGACAGGGGTCGCTGAAGCTTTCTTT	CASSSTKETGVAEAFF
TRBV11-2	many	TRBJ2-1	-	TGTGCCAGCAGCGCGGACATCGACTCCTACAATGAGCAGTTCTTC	CASSADIDSYNEQFF
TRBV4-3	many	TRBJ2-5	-	TGCGCCAGCAGCCAAGTAGGTGTCGGCACGGGGGAGACCCAGTACTTC	CASSQVGVGTGETQYF
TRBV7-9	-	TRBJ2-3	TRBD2	TGTGCCAGCAGCTTAAGAAGTACTAGCGGGAGGACAGATACGCAGTATTTT	CASSLRSTSGRTDTQYF
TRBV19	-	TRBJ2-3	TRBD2	TGTGCCAGTAGTATCAGGAGCGGGAGTTCAGATACGCAGTATTTT	CASSIRSGSSDTQYF
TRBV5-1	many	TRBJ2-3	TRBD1	TGCGCCAGCAGCTTGGGACAGGGGGCGAGCACAGATACGCAGTATTTT	CASSLGQGASTDTQYF
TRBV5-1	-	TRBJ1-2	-	TGCGCCAGCAGCTTGAGACAGGAGAACGCGTGGACCTTC	CASSLRQENAWTF
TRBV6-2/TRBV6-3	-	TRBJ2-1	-	TGTGCCAGCAGTTACACAATCTCAGATACACCTTCCTACAATGAGCAGTTCTTC	CASSYTISDTPSYNEQFF
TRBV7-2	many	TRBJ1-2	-	TGTGCCAGCAGCTTAGTGGCAGGGGAATATGGCTACACCTTC	CASSLVAGEYGYTF
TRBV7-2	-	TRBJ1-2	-	TGTGCCAGCAGCTTAGTTAGGCAGTCGGGCTATGGCTACACCTTC	CASSLVRQSGYGYTF
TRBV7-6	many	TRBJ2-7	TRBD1	TGTGCCAGCAGCTCAGGGACAGGGTCCGAGCAGTACTTC	CASSSGTGSEQYF
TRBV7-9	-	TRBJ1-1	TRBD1	TGTGCCAGCAGCTTAGTAAAGGACAGGGAGAACACTGAAGCTTTCTTT	CASSLVKDRENTEAFF
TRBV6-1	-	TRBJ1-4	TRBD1	TGTGCCAGCAGTGAAGGAGGGACAGACTCGGAAAAACTGTTTTTT	CASSEGGTDSEKLFF
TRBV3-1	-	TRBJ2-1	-	TGTGCCAGCAGCCCGTACCACGGGGCTGAGCAGTTCTTC	CASSPYHGAEQFF
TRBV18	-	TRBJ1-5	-	TGTGCCAGCTCCCTAATCCAGGATCAGCCCCAGCATTTT	CASSLIQDQPQHF
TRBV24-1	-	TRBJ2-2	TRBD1	TGTGCCACCAGTGATTACCCGGGACAGGGGACCGGGGAGCTGTTTTTT	CATSDYPGQGTGELFF
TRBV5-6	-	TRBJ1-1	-	TGTGCCAGCAGCTTGTATGGGGAAAATGAAGCTTTCTTT	CASSLYGENEAFF
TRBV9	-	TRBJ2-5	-	TGTGCCAGCAGCGTTTCCCCCGGGGGAGAGACCCAGTACTTC	CASSVSPGGETQYF
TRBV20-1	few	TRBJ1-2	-	TGCAGTGCTGGGGAGGGGGGAAACACCTATGGCTACACCTTC	CSAGEGGNTYGYTF
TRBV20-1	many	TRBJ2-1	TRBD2	TGCAGTGCTAGCAGACTAGCGGGTACTAATGAGCAGTTCTTC	CSASRLAGTNEQFF
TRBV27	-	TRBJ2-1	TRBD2	TGTGCCACTACCGGGACTAGCGGGAGAAACTCCTACAATGAGCAGTTCTTC	CATTGTSGRNSYNEQFF
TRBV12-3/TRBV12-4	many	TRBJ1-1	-	TGTGCCAGCAGTTCGCAGGGGCGTCTCACTGAAGCTTTCTTT	CASSSQGRLTEAFF
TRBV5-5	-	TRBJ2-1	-	TGTGCCAGCAGCTTTCTACAGGGGCCGGGGGGAGGGCCAGAGCAGTTCTTC	CASSFLQGPGGGPEQFF